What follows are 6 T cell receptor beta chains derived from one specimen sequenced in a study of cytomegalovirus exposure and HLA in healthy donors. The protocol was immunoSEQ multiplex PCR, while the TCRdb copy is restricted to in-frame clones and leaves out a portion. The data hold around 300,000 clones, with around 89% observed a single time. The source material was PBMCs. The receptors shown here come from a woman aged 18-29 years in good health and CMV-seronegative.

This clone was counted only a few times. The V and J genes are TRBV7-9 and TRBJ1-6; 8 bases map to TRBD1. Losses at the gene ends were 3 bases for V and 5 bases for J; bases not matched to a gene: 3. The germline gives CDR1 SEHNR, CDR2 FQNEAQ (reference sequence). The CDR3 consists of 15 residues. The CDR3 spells CASSFEDRDNSPLHF. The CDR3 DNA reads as TGTGCCAGCAGCTTCGAGGACAGGGATAATTCACCCCTCCACTTT.

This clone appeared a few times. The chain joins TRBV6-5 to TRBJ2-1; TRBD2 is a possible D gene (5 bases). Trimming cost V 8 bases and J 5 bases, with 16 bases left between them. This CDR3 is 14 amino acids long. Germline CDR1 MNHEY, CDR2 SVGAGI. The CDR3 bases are TGTGCCAGCGAACCATCCACGGGGAACAATGAGCAGTTCTTC. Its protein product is CASEPSTGNNEQFF.

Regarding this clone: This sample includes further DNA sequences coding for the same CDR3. DNA for the CDR3: TGTGCCAGTAGTATTGGGACAGGGACCTACGAGCAGTACTTC. Its protein is CASSIGTGTYEQYF. The chain combines TRBV19 with TRBJ2-7; the match to TRBD1 covers 9 bases. V dropped 3 bases and J dropped 2; count of bases not matched to a gene: 2. The CDR3 contains 14 residues. The germline V gene encodes CDR1 LNHDA and CDR2 SQIVND (reference sequence).

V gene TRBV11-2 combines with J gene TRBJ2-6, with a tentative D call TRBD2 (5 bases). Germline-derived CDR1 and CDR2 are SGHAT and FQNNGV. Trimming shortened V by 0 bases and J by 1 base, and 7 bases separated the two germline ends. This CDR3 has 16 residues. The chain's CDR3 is CASSLDGGSGANVLTF. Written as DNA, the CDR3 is TGTGCCAGCAGCTTAGATGGAGGTTCTGGGGCCAACGTCCTGACTTTC.

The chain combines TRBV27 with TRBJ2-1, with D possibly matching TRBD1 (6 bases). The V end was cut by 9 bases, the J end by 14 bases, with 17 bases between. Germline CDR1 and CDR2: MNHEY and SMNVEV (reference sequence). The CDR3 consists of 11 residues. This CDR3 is CASSRRTAKFF. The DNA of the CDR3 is TGTGCCAGTTCAAGGCGGACAGCAAAGTTCTTC.

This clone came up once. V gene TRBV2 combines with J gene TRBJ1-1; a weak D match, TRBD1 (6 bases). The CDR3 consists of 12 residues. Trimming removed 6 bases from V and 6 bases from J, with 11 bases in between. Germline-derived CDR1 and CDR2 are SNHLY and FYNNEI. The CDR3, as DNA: TGTGCCAGCAGGTCTGACAGGCCTGAAGCTTTCTTT. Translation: CASRSDRPEAFF.